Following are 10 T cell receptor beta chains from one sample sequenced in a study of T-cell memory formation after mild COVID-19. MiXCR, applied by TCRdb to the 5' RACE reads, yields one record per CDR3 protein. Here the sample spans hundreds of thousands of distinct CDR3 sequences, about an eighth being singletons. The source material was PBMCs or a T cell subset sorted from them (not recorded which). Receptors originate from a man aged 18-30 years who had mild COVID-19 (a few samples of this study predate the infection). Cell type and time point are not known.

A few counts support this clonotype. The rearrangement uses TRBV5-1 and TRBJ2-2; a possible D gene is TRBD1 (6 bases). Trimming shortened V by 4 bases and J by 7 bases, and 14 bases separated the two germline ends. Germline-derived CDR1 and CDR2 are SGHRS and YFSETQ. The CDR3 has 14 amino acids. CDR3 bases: TGCGCCAGCAGCCCCAGGACAGTGGGCGGGGAGCTGTTTTTT. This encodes CASSPRTVGGELFF.

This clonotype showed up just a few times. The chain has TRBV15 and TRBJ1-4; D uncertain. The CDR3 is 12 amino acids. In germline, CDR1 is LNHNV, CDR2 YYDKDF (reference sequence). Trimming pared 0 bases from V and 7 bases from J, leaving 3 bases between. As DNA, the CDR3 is TGTGCCACCAGCAGAGAGGGTGAAAAACTGTTTTTT. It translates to CATSREGEKLFF.

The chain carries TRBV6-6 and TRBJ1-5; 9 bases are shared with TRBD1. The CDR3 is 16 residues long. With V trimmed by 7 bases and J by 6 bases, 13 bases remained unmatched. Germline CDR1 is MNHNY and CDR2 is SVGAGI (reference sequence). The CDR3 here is CASTLDRGRISQPQHF. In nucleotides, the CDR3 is TGTGCCAGCACCCTGGACAGGGGAAGAATTAGTCAGCCCCAGCATTTT.

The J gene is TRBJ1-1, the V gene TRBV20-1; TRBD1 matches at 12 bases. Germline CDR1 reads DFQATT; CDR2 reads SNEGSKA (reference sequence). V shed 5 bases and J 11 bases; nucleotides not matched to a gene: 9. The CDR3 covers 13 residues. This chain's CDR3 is CSAPGTGGLRAFF. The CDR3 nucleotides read TGCAGTGCTCCGGGGACAGGGGGCCTGCGGGCTTTCTTT.

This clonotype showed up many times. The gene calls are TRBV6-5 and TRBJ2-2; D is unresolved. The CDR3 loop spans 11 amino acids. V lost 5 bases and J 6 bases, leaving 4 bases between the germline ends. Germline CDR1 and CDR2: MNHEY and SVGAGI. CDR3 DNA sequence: TGTGCCAGCAGTGCCTCCGGGGAGCTGTTTTTT. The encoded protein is CASSASGELFF.

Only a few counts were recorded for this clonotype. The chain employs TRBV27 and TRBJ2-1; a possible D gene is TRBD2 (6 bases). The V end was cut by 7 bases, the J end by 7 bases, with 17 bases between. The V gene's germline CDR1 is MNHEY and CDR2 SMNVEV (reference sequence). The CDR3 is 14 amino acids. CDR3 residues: CASTRKGLLNEQFF. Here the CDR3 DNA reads TGTGCCAGCACAAGAAAGGGACTCCTGAATGAGCAGTTCTTC.

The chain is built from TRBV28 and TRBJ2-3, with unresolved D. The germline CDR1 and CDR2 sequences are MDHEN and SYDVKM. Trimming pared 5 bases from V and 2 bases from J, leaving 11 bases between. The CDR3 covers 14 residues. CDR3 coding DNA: TGTGCCAGCAGTCCTCCCGGCACCACAGATACGCAGTATTTT. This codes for CASSPPGTTDTQYF. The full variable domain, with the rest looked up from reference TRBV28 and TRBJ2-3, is DVKVTQSSRYLVKRTGEKVFLECVQDMDHENMFWYRQDPGLGLRLIYFSYDVKMKEKGDIPEGYSVSREKKERFSLILESASTNQTSMYLCASSPPGTTDTQYFGPGTRLTVL.

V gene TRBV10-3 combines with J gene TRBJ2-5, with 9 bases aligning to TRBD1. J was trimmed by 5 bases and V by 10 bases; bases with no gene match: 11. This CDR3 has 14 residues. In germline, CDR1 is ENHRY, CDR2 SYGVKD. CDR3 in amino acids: CATKKQGARETQYF. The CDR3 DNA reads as TGTGCCACCAAAAAACAGGGGGCTCGGGAGACCCAGTACTTC.

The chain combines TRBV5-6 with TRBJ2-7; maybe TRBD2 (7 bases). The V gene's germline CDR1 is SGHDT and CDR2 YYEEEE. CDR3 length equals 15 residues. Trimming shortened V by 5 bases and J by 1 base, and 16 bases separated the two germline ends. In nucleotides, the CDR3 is TGTGCCAGCAGGTTATGGGGGGGCCTTTCCTACGAGCAGTACGTC. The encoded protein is CASRLWGGLSYEQYV.

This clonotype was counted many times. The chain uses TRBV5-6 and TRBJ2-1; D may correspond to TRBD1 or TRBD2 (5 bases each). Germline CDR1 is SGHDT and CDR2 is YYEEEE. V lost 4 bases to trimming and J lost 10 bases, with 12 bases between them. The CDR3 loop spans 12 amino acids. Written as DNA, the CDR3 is TGTGCCAGCAGCGAATCCGGGACCGAGCAGTTCTTC. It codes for CASSESGTEQFF.